This is a list of T cell receptor beta chains from one sample in a study of regulatory T cells in long-lasting Graves disease. From the multiplex PCR reads, TCRdb called clonotypes with MiXCR, one entry per CDR3 protein. Of more than 300,000 distinct CDR3 sequences detected, about 23% appear once; the ten largest clones hold under 35%. Sequencing used peripheral blood mononuclear cells (PBMCs), obtained when the disease was refractory, from a patient treated with antithyroid drugs. The receptors were sampled from a woman aged 40 to 49 with Graves disease. Both conserved end residues are part of each CDR3. Each record gives: D gene, J gene, clone size, V gene, CDR3 length, CDR3 protein, CDR3 DNA. D genes are given only for firm matches. Rows may omit the clone size; those that give it use once, few, many or a size class.

D: TRBD2
J: TRBJ2-1
size: many
V: TRBV12-3/TRBV12-4
length: 15
CDR3: CASSLIAGTSNEQFF
DNA: TGTGCCAGCAGTTTAATTGCCGGGACTAGCAATGAGCAGTTCTTC

D: TRBD2
J: TRBJ2-2
size: .
V: TRBV6-2/TRBV6-3
length: 17
CDR3: CASSLGSGRADTGELFF
DNA: TGTGCCAGCAGTTTGGGGAGCGGGAGGGCGGACACCGGGGAGCTGTTTTTT

D: TRBD2
J: TRBJ2-5
size: many
V: TRBV29-1
length: 13
CDR3: CSVPSAGVETQYF
DNA: TGCAGCGTCCCTTCTGCGGGAGTGGAGACCCAGTACTTC

D: TRBD2
J: TRBJ2-5
size: .
V: TRBV28
length: 16
CDR3: CASSSPGLALQETQYF
DNA: TGTGCCAGCAGCTCGCCGGGACTAGCCCTTCAAGAGACCCAGTACTTC

D: .
J: TRBJ1-6
size: .
V: TRBV7-8
length: 15
CDR3: CASSPLTLGSSPLHF
DNA: TGTGCCAGCAGCCCGCTGACCCTAGGGAGTTCACCCCTCCACTTT

D: TRBD1
J: TRBJ1-5
size: .
V: TRBV20-1
length: 14
CDR3: CSATWTGSNQPQHF
DNA: TGCAGTGCTACCTGGACAGGTAGCAATCAGCCCCAGCATTTT

D: .
J: TRBJ1-5
size: few
V: TRBV12-3/TRBV12-4
length: 13
CDR3: CASSFGRAQPQHF
DNA: TGTGCCAGCAGTTTCGGCAGGGCCCAGCCCCAGCATTTT

D: .
J: TRBJ1-1
size: few
V: TRBV19
length: 14
CDR3: CASASKAMNTEAFF
DNA: TGTGCCAGTGCTTCGAAGGCCATGAACACTGAAGCTTTCTTT

D: .
J: TRBJ2-5
size: many
V: TRBV6-5
length: 13
CDR3: CASSYGGPETQYF
DNA: TGTGCCAGCAGTTATGGGGGCCCAGAGACCCAGTACTTC

D: .
J: TRBJ1-3
size: .
V: TRBV29-1
length: 14
CDR3: CSVPDGLSGNTIYF
DNA: TGCAGCGTTCCCGACGGGCTCTCTGGAAACACCATATATTTT